This T cell receptor beta chain was found in a study of T cell responses to AZD1222 COVID-19 vaccine. Sequencing used immunoSEQ multiplex PCR; TCRdb keeps in-frame clones, though not all of them. The table includes roughly 42,000 clones, about 78% detected once. In germline, CDR1 is SGHTA, CDR2 FQGNSA. CDR3 length: 13 residues. J gave up 1 base and V 5 bases, and 1 base lay outside the gene matches. This clonotype was obtained from an adult in good health. The chain joins TRBV7-2 to TRBJ1-1; 7 bases map to TRBD1. This material consisted of peripheral blood, taken on day 0 of AZD1222 vaccination. The CDR3 DNA reads TGTGCCAGCAGCAACAGGGGGAACACTGAAGCTTTCTTT. Protein sequence: CASSNRGNTEAFF. Supplemented by reference TRBV7-2 and TRBJ1-1, the full variable domain reads GAGVSQSPSNKVTEKGKDVELRCDPISGHTALYWYRQSLGQGLEFLIYFQGNSAPDKSGLPSDRFSAERTGGSVSTLTIQRTQQEDSAVYLCASSNRGNTEAFFGQGTRLTVV.